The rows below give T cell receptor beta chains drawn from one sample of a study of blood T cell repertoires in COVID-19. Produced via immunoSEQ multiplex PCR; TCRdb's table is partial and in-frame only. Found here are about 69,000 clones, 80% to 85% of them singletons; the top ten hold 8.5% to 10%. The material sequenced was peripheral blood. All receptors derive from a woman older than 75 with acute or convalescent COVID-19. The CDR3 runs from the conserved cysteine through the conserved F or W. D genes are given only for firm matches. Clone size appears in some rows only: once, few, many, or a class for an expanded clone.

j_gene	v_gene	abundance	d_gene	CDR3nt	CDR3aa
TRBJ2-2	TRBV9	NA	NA	TGTGCCAGCAGCGTCAGGGGTCGGTCAAACACCGGGGAGCTGTTTTTT	CASSVRGRSNTGELFF
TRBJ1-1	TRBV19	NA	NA	TGTGCCAGTAGCCGGACAATTAGTGGCACTGAAGCTTTCTTT	CASSRTISGTEAFF
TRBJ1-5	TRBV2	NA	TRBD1	TGTGCCAGCAGTGGAGTTGGGACAGTCTACAATCAGCCCCAGCATTTT	CASSGVGTVYNQPQHF
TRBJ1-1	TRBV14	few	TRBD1	TGTGCCAGCAGCTACCGACAGGGGCCGAACACTGAAGCTTTCTTT	CASSYRQGPNTEAFF
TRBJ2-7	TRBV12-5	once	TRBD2	TGTGCTAGTGGGTCTCGGACTAGCGGAGAAACCTACGAGCAGTACTTC	CASGSRTSGETYEQYF
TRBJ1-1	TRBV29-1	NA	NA	TGCAGCGTTAAAACAGAGAACACTGAAGCTTTCTTT	CSVKTENTEAFF
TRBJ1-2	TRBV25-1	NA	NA	TGTGCCAGCAGTGATTTTGCTGGGAGCTATGGCTACACCTTC	CASSDFAGSYGYTF
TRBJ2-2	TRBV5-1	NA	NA	TGCGCCAGCAGCTTGGTGAGCAGGGATGCCGGGGAGCTGTTTTTT	CASSLVSRDAGELFF
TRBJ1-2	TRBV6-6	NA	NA	TGTGCCAGCAGAGACTGGATACAGGGCTATGGCTACACCTTC	CASRDWIQGYGYTF
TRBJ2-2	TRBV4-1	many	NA	TGCGCCAGCAGCCAAGTGCCCTTAGTGCGTGGACGGAGGGGCACCGGGGAGCTGTTTTTT	CASSQVPLVRGRRGTGELFF
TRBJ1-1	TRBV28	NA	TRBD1	TGTGCCAGCAGTACCCGGGACAGGGACACTGAAGCTTTCTTT	CASSTRDRDTEAFF
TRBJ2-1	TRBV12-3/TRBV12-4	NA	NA	TGTGCCAGCAGTTTTAGCTATGAGCAGTTCTTC	CASSFSYEQFF
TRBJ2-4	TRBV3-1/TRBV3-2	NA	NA	TGTGCCAGCAGCCAAGATACAGGTATATGGAACATTCAGTACTTC	CASSQDTGIWNIQYF
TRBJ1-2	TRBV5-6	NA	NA	TGTGCCAGCAGCTTGGTGGGGGCCCAGGGTGCAAGTACCTTC	CASSLVGAQGASTF
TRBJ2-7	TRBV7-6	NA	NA	TGTGCCAGCAGCTTACCCGACACATCCTACGAGCAGTACTTC	CASSLPDTSYEQYF
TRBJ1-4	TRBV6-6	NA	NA	TGTGCCAGCAGTTACTCGAGGGAGGCTAATGAAAAACTGTTTTTT	CASSYSREANEKLFF
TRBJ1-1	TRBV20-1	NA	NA	TGCAGTGCTAGAGTTCAGAATGAAGCTTTCTTT	CSARVQNEAFF
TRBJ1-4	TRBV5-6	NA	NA	TGTGCCAGCAGCCCGTCTGCAGGGCCCTACGGAAAACTGTTTTTT	CASSPSAGPYGKLFF
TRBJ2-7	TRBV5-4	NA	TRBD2	TGTGCCAGCAGCCAGGCGGGGGGCGGTAGCTCCTACGAGCAGTACTTC	CASSQAGGGSSYEQYF
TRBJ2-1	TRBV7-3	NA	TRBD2	TGTGCCAGCAGCTTCGGAGCTAGCGGGGGCCAAAATGAGCAGTTCTTC	CASSFGASGGQNEQFF
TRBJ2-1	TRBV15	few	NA	TGTGCCTCCGAGAGTCCCCCGGACAATGAGCAGTTCTTC	CASESPPDNEQFF